The TCR beta chain under discussion was sequenced for a study of T cells in women clearing cervical HPV infection. Turning to the study itself: Blood came at first lesion visit for cases, post-clearance for controls. General study results and limits: Cases and controls were distinguished at AUC 0.83 by richness and V genes.

Germline CDR1 and CDR2: SEHNR and FQNEAQ (reference sequence). The CDR3 runs 13 residues. J lost 6 bases, V lost 11 bases, and 4 bases had no gene match. A remark on this clone: Its antigen is still unknown. The sequenced fragment ends 3 residues before the CDR3 boundary, so the rest is inferred from the germline J gene.

Profiled with immunoSEQ multiplex PCR; TCRdb holds only in-frame clones, not every one. The repertoire shows about 31,000 clones; the top ten hold 7.5% to 10%. The sequence came from a woman between 18 and 75 years old with a cervical HPV16 infection that either progressed to CIN3+ or cleared (not recorded which). This chain joins TRBV7-9 and TRBJ2-1, with 13 positions matching TRBD2. The sample comprised blood buffy coat. This CDR3 is CAGRLAGGNEQFF. CDR3 bases read: TGTGCCGGGCGACTAGCGGGAGGCAATGAG.